This is a list of T cell receptor beta chains from one sample in a study of blood T cell repertoires in COVID-19. The assay was immunoSEQ multiplex PCR, and TCRdb's table has in-frame clones only and misses some. The sample lists some 330,000 clones, roughly 91% occurring once. Input material: peripheral blood. The receptors here all came from a woman aged 25 to 39 with COVID-19, enrolled during active disease. Both conserved end residues are trimmed from each CDR3.

>14|TRBV7-2|TRBJ1-1
ASSLVAGWVNTEAF
>14|TRBV21-1|TRBJ1-5
ASSKPAGEGNQPQH
>13|TRBV24-1|TRBJ2-3
ATSDSGLTLDTQY
>9|TRBV2|TRBJ1-2
ASSAYGVYT
>12|TRBV6-2/TRBV6-3|TRBJ1-5
ASSYERLYQPQH
>13|TRBV2|TRBJ2-3
AKGQGAKSTDTQY
>13|TRBV28|TRBJ1-5
ASRTRDRGNQPQH
>12|TRBV24-1|TRBJ1-2
ATSVRGTGGGYT
>13|TRBV5-4|TRBJ2-3
ASSRKTGNTDTQY
>10|TRBV19|TRBJ2-1
ASSPRQGGQF
>13|TRBV5-1|TRBJ1-4
ASSLTGTDGEKLF
>12|TRBV7-8|TRBJ2-1
ASSQGGGANEQF
>12|TRBV5-6|TRBJ1-2
ASSLGPVLVGYT
>11|TRBV2|TRBJ1-2
ASSEGHYYGYT
>13|TRBV2|TRBJ2-1
ASSVGRGGDNEQF
>13|TRBV11-2|TRBJ2-1
ASNEGLAPYNEQF
>14|TRBV7-3|TRBJ2-1
ASSLQFNPPYNEQF
>13|TRBV6-5|TRBJ1-4
ASNGIPATNEKLF
>13|TRBV6-1|TRBJ1-2
ASSELAGEYYGYT
>14|TRBV21-1|TRBJ2-7
ASSSYAGQLRDEQY
>10|TRBV10-1|TRBJ2-1
ASSGDRGREF
>13|TRBV9|TRBJ2-1
ASSPLAGIYNEQF
>13|TRBV4-1|TRBJ2-7
ASSPARRGGNEQY
>12|TRBV14|TRBJ1-4
ASSQDQVWEKLF
>15|TRBV13|TRBJ1-1
ASRVGDRGRVSPEAF